These T cell receptor beta chains were read from a single sample in a study of cytomegalovirus exposure and HLA in healthy donors. Clones were read by immunoSEQ multiplex PCR, and TCRdb kept only the in-frame ones, dropping some. This table holds about 150,000 clones, more than 70% found once. Sequences were obtained from PBMCs. The receptors here all came from a woman between 40 and 50 years old in good health and CMV-seropositive. Each CDR3 is given with its conserved first and last residue. Each record gives: clone size, J gene, V gene, D gene, CDR3 protein, CDR3 DNA. The D gene is left open where the match is weak. Clone sizes are given selectively: once, few, many, or a class where the clone is expanded.

abundance: -
j_gene: TRBJ2-7
v_gene: TRBV2
d_gene: -
CDR3aa: CASSVSYEQYF
CDR3nt: TGTGCCAGCAGTGTTAGCTACGAGCAGTACTTC

abundance: -
j_gene: TRBJ1-2
v_gene: TRBV27
d_gene: -
CDR3aa: CASSGLFF
CDR3nt: TGTGCCAGCAGCGGTCTCTTCTTC

abundance: few
j_gene: TRBJ1-2
v_gene: TRBV19
d_gene: -
CDR3aa: CASSLEPDYGYTF
CDR3nt: TGTGCCAGTTCCCTAGAACCCGACTATGGCTACACCTTC

abundance: -
j_gene: TRBJ1-4
v_gene: TRBV28
d_gene: -
CDR3aa: CASSLGAGRGTTNEKLFF
CDR3nt: TGTGCCAGCAGTTTAGGGGCAGGGAGGGGAACAACTAATGAAAAACTGTTTTTT

abundance: -
j_gene: TRBJ1-1
v_gene: TRBV7-2
d_gene: -
CDR3aa: CASSYFDKNTEAFF
CDR3nt: TGTGCCAGCAGCTACTTCGACAAGAACACTGAAGCTTTCTTT

abundance: -
j_gene: TRBJ1-2
v_gene: TRBV29-1
d_gene: TRBD1
CDR3aa: CSVEGGQGALGYGYTF
CDR3nt: TGCAGCGTTGAGGGGGGGCAGGGGGCGCTAGGTTATGGCTACACCTTC

abundance: -
j_gene: TRBJ2-3
v_gene: TRBV30
d_gene: -
CDR3aa: CAWSWATAADTQYF
CDR3nt: TGTGCCTGGAGTTGGGCGACAGCCGCAGATACGCAGTATTTT

abundance: few
j_gene: TRBJ2-2
v_gene: TRBV7-6
d_gene: TRBD2
CDR3aa: CASRPLAGSNTGELFF
CDR3nt: TGTGCCAGCAGGCCCCTAGCGGGATCAAACACCGGGGAGCTGTTTTTT

abundance: -
j_gene: TRBJ2-5
v_gene: TRBV25-1
d_gene: TRBD2
CDR3aa: CATGAGSGRETQYF
CDR3nt: TGTGCCACCGGGGCGGGCAGCGGGAGAGAGACCCAGTACTTC

abundance: -
j_gene: TRBJ2-7
v_gene: TRBV27
d_gene: -
CDR3aa: CASSLIMNGGSSYEQYF
CDR3nt: TGTGCCAGCAGTTTAATCATGAATGGGGGCTCATCCTACGAGCAGTACTTC

abundance: -
j_gene: TRBJ1-5
v_gene: TRBV19
d_gene: TRBD1
CDR3aa: CASSTGQGAQPQHF
CDR3nt: TGTGCCAGTAGTACTGGGCAGGGGGCTCAGCCCCAGCATTTT

abundance: -
j_gene: TRBJ2-2
v_gene: TRBV30
d_gene: TRBD2
CDR3aa: CAWRRLAGVAGELFF
CDR3nt: TGTGCCTGGAGAAGACTAGCGGGAGTTGCGGGGGAGCTGTTTTTT

abundance: -
j_gene: TRBJ2-7
v_gene: TRBV5-4
d_gene: TRBD2
CDR3aa: CASSEFTSGGYEQYF
CDR3nt: TGTGCCAGCAGCGAATTTACTAGCGGAGGTTACGAGCAGTACTTC

abundance: -
j_gene: TRBJ2-3
v_gene: TRBV9
d_gene: TRBD2
CDR3aa: CASSSRGRGTSGRTDTQYF
CDR3nt: TGTGCCAGCAGCTCCCGTGGGAGGGGGACTAGCGGGAGGACAGATACGCAGTATTTT

abundance: -
j_gene: TRBJ2-7
v_gene: TRBV5-4
d_gene: -
CDR3aa: CASSPQPAAGEQYF
CDR3nt: TGTGCCAGCAGCCCTCAACCGGCCGCGGGCGAGCAGTACTTC

abundance: -
j_gene: TRBJ2-1
v_gene: TRBV25-1
d_gene: TRBD2
CDR3aa: CASISPREANNEQFF
CDR3nt: TGTGCCAGCATCTCCCCCCGGGAGGCCAACAATGAGCAGTTCTTC

abundance: -
j_gene: TRBJ2-5
v_gene: TRBV11-2
d_gene: -
CDR3aa: CASSFVPLSRNQETQYF
CDR3nt: TGTGCCAGCAGCTTCGTCCCCCTTTCTAGAAATCAAGAGACCCAGTACTTC

abundance: once
j_gene: TRBJ2-5
v_gene: TRBV6-6
d_gene: TRBD1
CDR3aa: CASTGGQGYQETQYF
CDR3nt: TGTGCCAGCACCGGGGGACAGGGGTACCAAGAGACCCAGTACTTC

abundance: -
j_gene: TRBJ2-1
v_gene: TRBV2
d_gene: TRBD2
CDR3aa: CASSGPGTSGRGGQFF
CDR3nt: TGTGCCAGCAGTGGGCCTGGGACTAGCGGGAGGGGCGGGCAGTTCTTC

abundance: -
j_gene: TRBJ2-1
v_gene: TRBV6-5
d_gene: -
CDR3aa: CASSYSSASSNEQFF
CDR3nt: TGTGCCAGCAGTTACTCTTCGGCTAGCTCCAATGAGCAGTTCTTC

abundance: few
j_gene: TRBJ2-7
v_gene: TRBV9
d_gene: TRBD2
CDR3aa: CASSLGGLAGSYEQYF
CDR3nt: TGTGCCAGCAGCTTAGGAGGACTAGCGGGATCCTACGAGCAGTACTTC

abundance: -
j_gene: TRBJ2-3
v_gene: TRBV5-4
d_gene: -
CDR3aa: CASSPVGGTDTQYF
CDR3nt: TGTGCCAGCAGCCCGGTGGGGGGAACTGATACGCAGTATTTT

abundance: -
j_gene: TRBJ2-2
v_gene: TRBV6-5
d_gene: -
CDR3aa: CASSYLTGELFF
CDR3nt: TGTGCCAGCAGTTACCTCACCGGGGAGCTGTTTTTT

abundance: -
j_gene: TRBJ2-2
v_gene: TRBV13
d_gene: TRBD1
CDR3aa: CASSVPGTGDTGELFF
CDR3nt: TGTGCCAGCAGCGTCCCCGGGACAGGGGACACCGGGGAGCTGTTTTTT